These 2 T cell receptor beta chains came from one sample sequenced in a study of OX40 agonist ivuxolimab in advanced cancers. Using immunoSEQ multiplex PCR, the repertoire was profiled, and TCRdb retains in-frame clones only, with some absent. The sample comprises fewer than 85,000 clones, approximately 86% of which are singletons, and 1.5% to 2% rests with the top ten. Sequencing used CD4+ or CD8+ T cells sorted from blood, obtained in a trial of the OX40 agonist ivuxolimab. The receptors shown here come from an adult with an advanced solid tumor such as melanoma, head and neck, liver or kidney cancer.

CDR3 amino acids: CASSTRGGNEKLFF. The CDR3, as DNA: TGTGCCAGCAGTACCCGGGGGGGTAATGAAAAACTGTTTTTT. The genes are TRBV28 and TRBJ1-4, with D possibly TRBD1 on 5 matching bases. The V end was cut by 5 bases, the J end by 4 bases, with 11 bases between. Germline loops: CDR1 MDHEN, CDR2 SYDVKM. There are 14 residues in the CDR3.

The chain joins TRBV29-1 to TRBJ2-3, with 10 bases fitting TRBD2. J was trimmed by 4 bases and V by 5 bases; bases with no gene match: 9. CDR3 length: 15 amino acids. The germline gives CDR1 SQVTM, CDR2 ANQGSEA. CDR3: CSVLGLAEGPDTQYF. In nucleotides, the CDR3 is TGCAGCGTTCTCGGACTAGCGGAGGGCCCAGATACGCAGTATTTT.